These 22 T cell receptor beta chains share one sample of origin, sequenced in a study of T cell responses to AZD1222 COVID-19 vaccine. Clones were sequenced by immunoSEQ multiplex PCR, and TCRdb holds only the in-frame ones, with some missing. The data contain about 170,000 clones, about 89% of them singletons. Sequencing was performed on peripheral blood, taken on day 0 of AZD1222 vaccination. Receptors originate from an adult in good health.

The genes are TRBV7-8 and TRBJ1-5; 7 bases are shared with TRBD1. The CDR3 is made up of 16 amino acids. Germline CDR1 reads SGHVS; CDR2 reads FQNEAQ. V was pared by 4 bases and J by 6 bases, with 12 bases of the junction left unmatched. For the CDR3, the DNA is TGTGCCAGCAGCTCCGGGCCTCAGGGGGTCGGTCAGCCCCAGCATTTT. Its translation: CASSSGPQGVGQPQHF.

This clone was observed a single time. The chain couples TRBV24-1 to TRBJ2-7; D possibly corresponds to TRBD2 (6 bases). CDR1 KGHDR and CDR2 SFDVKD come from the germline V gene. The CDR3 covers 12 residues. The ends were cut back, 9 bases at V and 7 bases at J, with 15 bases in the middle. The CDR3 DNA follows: TGTGCCACCTCGAGGGGCAGCGGGGAGCAGTACTTC. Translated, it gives CATSRGSGEQYF.

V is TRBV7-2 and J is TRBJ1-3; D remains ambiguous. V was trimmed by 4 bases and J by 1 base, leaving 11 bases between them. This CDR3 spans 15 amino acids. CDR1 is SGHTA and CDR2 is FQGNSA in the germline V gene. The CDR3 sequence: CASSSRFPSGNTIYF. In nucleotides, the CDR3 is TGTGCCAGCAGCTCAAGATTCCCGTCTGGAAACACCATATATTTT.

Written as DNA, the CDR3 is TGTGCCAGCAGCTCTAGCGGGTCATACAATGAGCAGTTCTTC. Amino acid sequence: CASSSSGSYNEQFF. V gene TRBV7-2 combines with J gene TRBJ2-1; 8 bases line up with TRBD2. The CDR3 contains 14 residues. The germline V gene has CDR1 SGHTA and CDR2 FQGNSA. V was pared by 4 bases and J by 4 bases, with 3 bases of the junction left unmatched.

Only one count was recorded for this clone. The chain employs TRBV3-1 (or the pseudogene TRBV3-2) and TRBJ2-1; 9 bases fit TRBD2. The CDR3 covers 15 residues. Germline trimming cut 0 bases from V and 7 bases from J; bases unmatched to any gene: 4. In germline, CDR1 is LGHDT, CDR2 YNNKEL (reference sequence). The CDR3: CASSQEVSGRNEQFF. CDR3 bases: TGTGCCAGCAGCCAAGAGGTTAGCGGGAGAAATGAGCAGTTCTTC.

The CDR3 reads CASSLEGLVSGNTIYF. As DNA, the CDR3 is TGTGCCAGCAGCTTAGAAGGACTTGTCTCTGGAAACACCATATATTTT. This chain connects TRBV7-9 to TRBJ1-3, with D unclear. The germline V gene encodes CDR1 SEHNR and CDR2 FQNEAQ (reference sequence). V lost 1 base and J 0 bases, leaving 10 bases between the germline ends. This CDR3 has 16 amino acids.

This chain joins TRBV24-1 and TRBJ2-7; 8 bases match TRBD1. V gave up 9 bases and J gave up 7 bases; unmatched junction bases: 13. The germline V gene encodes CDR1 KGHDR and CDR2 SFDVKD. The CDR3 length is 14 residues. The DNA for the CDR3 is TGTGCCACCGGATTTGGAGCAGGGGGCGAAGAGCAGTACGTC. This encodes CATGFGAGGEEQYV.

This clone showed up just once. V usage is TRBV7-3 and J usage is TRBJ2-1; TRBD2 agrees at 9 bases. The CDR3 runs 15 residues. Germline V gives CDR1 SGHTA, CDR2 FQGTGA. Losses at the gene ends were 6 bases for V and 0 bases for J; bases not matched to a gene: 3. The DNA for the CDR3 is TGTGCCAGCAGGAATAGCGGGAGCTCCTACAATGAGCAGTTCTTC. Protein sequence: CASRNSGSSYNEQFF.

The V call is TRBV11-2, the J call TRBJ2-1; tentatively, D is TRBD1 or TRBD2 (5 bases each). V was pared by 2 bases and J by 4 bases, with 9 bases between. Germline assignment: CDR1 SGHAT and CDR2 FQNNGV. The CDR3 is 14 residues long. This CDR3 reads CASSLSGAYNEQFF. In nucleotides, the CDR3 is TGTGCCAGCAGCTTATCCGGGGCATACAATGAGCAGTTCTTC.

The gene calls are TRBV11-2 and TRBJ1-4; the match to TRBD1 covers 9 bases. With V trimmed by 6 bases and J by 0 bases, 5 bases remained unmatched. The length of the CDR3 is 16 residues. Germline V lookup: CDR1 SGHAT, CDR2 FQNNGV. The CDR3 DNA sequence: TGTGCCAGCAGTCAGACAGGGGGGGCAACTAATGAAAAACTGTTTTTT. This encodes CASSQTGGATNEKLFF.

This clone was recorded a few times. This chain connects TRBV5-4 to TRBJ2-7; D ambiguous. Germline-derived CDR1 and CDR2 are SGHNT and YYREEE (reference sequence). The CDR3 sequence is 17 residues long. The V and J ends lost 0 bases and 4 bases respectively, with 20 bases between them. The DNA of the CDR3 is TGTGCCAGCAGCTTGGCTACGGCAAGCTATGAGGCATACGAGCAGTACGTC. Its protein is CASSLATASYEAYEQYV.

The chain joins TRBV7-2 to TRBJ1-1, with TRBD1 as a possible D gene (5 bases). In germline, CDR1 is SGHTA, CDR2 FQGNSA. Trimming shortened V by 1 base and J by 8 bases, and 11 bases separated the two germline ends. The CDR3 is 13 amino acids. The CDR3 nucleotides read TGTGCCAGCAGCTTAGTGGGGGGGGACGAAGCTTTCTTT. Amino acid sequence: CASSLVGGDEAFF.

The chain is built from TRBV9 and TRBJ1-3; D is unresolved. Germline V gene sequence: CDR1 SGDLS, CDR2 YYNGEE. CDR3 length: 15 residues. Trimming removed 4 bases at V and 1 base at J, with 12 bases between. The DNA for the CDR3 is TGTGCCAGCAGCCCGGAGACGGGTTCTGGAAACACCATATATTTT. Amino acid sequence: CASSPETGSGNTIYF.

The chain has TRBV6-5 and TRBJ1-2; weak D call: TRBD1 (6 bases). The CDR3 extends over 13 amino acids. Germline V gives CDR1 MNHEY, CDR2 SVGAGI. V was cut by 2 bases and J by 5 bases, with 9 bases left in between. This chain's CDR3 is CASSYHREYGYTF. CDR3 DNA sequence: TGTGCCAGCAGTTACCACAGGGAGTATGGCTACACCTTC.

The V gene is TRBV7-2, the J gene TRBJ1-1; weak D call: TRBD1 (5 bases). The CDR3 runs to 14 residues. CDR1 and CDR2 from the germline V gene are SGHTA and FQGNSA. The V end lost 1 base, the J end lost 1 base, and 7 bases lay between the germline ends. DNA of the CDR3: TGTGCCAGCAGCTTAGGACAGACGAACACTGAAGCTTTCTTT. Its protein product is CASSLGQTNTEAFF.

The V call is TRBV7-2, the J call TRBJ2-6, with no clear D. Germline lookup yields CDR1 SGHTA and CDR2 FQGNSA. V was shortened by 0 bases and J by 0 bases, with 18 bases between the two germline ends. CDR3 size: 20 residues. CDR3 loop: CASSLASSDLGPSGANVLTF. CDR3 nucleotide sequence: TGTGCCAGCAGCTTAGCGTCCTCGGACCTAGGGCCCTCTGGGGCCAACGTCCTGACTTTC.

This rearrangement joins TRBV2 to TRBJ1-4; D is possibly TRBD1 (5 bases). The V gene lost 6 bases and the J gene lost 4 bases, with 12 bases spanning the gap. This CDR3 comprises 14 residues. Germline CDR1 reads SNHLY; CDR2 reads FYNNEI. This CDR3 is CASSAGPYNEKLFF. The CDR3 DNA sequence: TGTGCCAGCAGCGCGGGACCGTATAATGAAAAACTGTTTTTT. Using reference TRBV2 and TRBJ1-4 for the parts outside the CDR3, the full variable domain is EPEVTQTPSHQVTQMGQEVILRCVPISNHLYFYWYRQILGQKVEFLVSFYNNEISEKSEIFDDQFSVERPDGSNFTLKIRSTKLEDSAMYFCASSAGPYNEKLFFGSGTQLSVL.

CDR3 nucleotide sequence: TGTGCCAGCCTCAAAATACCCTGGGAGGGAAACATTCAGTACTTC. The encoded protein is CASLKIPWEGNIQYF. The rearrangement joins TRBV9 to TRBJ2-4; 7 bases align to TRBD2. The CDR3 runs 15 residues. Germline V gene lookup returns CDR1 SGDLS and CDR2 YYNGEE. Trimming took 7 bases from V and 6 from J; bases not matched to a gene: 13.

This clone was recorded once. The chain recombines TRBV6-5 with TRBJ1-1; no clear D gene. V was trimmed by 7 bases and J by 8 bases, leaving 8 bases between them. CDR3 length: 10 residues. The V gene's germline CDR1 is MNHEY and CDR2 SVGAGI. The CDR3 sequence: CASNEVEAFF. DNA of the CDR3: TGTGCCAGCAACGAGGTAGAAGCTTTCTTT.

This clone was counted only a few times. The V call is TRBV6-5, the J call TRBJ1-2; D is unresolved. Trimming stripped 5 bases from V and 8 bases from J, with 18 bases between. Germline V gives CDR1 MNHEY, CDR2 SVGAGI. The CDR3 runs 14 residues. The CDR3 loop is CASSPVEPSAGYTF. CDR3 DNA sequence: TGTGCCAGCAGTCCAGTGGAGCCCTCCGCGGGCTACACCTTC.

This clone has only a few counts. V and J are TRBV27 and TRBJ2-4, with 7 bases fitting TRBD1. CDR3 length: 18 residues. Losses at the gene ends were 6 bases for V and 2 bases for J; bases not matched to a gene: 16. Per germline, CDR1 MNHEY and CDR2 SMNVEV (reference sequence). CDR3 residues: CASRPYPTGTAPKNIQYF. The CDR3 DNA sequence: TGTGCCAGCAGGCCCTACCCGACAGGGACGGCTCCCAAAAACATTCAGTACTTC.

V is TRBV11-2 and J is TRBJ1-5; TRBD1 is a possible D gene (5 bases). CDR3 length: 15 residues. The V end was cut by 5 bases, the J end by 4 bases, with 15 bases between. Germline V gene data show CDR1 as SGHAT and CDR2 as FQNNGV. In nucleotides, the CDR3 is TGTGCCAGCAGCACCGGGACGGCCACGAATCAGCCCCAGCATTTT. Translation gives CASSTGTATNQPQHF.